This T cell receptor (beta chain) was sequenced in a study of molecular identifiers for immune sequencing clone quantification. Study observations and caveats: Clones above 20 RNA copies held over 98% of effector molecules, under 1% in naive cells.

The germline CDR1 and CDR2 sequences are MNHEY and SVGEGT. The V and J ends lost 1 base and 6 bases respectively, with 8 bases between them. The CDR3 totals 13 residues. TCRdb reanalysed the PCR reads using MiXCR and keeps one entry per CDR3 protein. The sample yields more than 450,000 distinct CDR3 sequences, around a fifth seen once. This clonotype showed up just a few times. Its target is unknown. Naive CD8 T cells, phenotype CD8+CD4-CCR7+CD45RA+, were sorted. V usage is TRBV6-2 or TRBV6-3 and J usage is TRBJ2-3; D gene unclear. The clonotype was recovered from a human donor in good health. Some libraries in this study had Jurkat cell RNA spiked in. The specimen was naive CD8+ T cells from blood, with Jurkat cell RNA spiked in. This sample's subset: FACS-sorted CD8+CD4-CCR7+CD45RA+ naive T cells. CDR3 nucleotides: TGTGCCAGCAGTTACTTGGAGTTGGATACGCAGTATTTT. Translating it yields CASSYLELDTQYF.